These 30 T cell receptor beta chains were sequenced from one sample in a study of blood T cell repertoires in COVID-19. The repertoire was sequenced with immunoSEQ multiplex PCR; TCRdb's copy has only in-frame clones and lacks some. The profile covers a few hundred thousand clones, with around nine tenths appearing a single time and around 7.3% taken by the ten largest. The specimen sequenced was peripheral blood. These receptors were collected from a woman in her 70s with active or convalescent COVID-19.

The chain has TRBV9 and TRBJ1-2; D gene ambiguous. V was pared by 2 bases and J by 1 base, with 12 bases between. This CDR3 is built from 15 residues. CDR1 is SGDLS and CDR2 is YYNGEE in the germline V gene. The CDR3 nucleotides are TGTGCCAGCAGCGTCGGAGGGAGTCTTAACTATGGCTACACCTTC. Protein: CASSVGGSLNYGYTF. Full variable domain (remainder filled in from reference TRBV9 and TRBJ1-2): DSGVTQTPKHLITATGQRVTLRCSPRSGDLSVYWYQQSLDQGLQFLIQYYNGEERAKGNILERFSAQQFPDLHSELNLSSLELGDSALYFCASSVGGSLNYGYTFGSGTRLTVV.

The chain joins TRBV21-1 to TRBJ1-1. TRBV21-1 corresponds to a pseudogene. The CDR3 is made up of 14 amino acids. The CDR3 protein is CASSRREPYTEAFF. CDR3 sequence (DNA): TGTGCCAGCAGCCGACGGGAACCCTACACTGAAGCTTTCTTT.

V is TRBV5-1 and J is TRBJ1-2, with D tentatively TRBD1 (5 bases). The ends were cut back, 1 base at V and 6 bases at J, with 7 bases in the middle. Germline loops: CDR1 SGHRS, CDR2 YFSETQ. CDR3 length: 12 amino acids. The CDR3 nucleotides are TGCGCCAGCAGCTTGATAGGGGATGGCTACACCTTC. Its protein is CASSLIGDGYTF.

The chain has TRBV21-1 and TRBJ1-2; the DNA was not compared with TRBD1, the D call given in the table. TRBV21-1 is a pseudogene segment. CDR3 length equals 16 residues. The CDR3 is CASPGTRGGVSRGYTF. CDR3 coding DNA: TGTGCCTCTCCCGGGACAAGGGGTGGCGTTAGTAGGGGCTACACCTTC.

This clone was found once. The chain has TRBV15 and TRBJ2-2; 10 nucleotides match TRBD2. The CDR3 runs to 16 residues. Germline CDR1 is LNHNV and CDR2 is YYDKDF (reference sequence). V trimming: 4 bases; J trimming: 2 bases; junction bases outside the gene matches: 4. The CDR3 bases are TGTGCCACCAGCACGCTAGCGGGGGCTAACACCGGGGAGCTGTTTTTT. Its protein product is CATSTLAGANTGELFF.

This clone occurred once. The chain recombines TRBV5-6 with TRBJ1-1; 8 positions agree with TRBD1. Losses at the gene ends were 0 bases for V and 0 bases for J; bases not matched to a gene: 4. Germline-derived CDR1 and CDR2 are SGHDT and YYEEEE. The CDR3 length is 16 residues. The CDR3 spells CASSLGTTGVNTEAFF. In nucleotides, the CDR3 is TGTGCCAGCAGCTTGGGGACGACAGGGGTGAACACTGAAGCTTTCTTT.

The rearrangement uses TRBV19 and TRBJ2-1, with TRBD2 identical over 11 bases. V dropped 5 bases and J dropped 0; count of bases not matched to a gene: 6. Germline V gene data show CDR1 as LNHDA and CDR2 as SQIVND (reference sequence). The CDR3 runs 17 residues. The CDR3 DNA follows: TGTGCCAGTAGTCCGCTAGCGGGGGGCCTCTCCTACAATGAGCAGTTCTTC. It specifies CASSPLAGGLSYNEQFF.

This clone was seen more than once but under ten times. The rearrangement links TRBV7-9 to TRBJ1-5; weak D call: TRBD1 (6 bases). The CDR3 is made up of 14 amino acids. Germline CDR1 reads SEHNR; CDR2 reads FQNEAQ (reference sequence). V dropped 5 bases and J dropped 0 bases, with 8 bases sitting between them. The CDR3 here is CASSLDSSNQPQHF. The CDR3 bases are TGTGCCAGCAGCCTGGACAGTAGCAATCAGCCCCAGCATTTT.

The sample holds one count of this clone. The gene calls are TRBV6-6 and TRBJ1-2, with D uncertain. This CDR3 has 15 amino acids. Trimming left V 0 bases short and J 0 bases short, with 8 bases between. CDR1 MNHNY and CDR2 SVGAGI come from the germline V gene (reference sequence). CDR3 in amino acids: CASSYSGRPNYGYTF. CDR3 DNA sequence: TGTGCCAGCAGTTACTCGGGCAGACCTAACTATGGCTACACCTTC.

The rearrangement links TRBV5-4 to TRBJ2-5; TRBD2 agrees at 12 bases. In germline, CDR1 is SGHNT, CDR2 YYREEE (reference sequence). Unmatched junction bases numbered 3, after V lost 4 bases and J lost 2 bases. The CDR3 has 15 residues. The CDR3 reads CASSPGLAGQETQYF. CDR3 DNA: TGTGCCAGCAGCCCAGGACTAGCGGGGCAAGAGACCCAGTACTTC.

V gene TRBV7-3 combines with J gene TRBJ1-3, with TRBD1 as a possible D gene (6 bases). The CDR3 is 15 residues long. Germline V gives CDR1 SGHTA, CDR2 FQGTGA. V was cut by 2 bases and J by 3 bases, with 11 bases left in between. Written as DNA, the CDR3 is TGTGCCAGCAGCTTATACAGGGCGGGTGGAAACACCATATATTTT. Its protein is CASSLYRAGGNTIYF.

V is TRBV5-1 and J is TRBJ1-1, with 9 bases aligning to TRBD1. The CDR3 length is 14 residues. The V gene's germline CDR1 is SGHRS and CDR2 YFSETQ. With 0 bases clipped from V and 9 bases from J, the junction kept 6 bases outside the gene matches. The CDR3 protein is CASSLAKGQGQAFF. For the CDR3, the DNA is TGCGCCAGCAGCTTGGCCAAGGGACAGGGACAAGCTTTCTTT. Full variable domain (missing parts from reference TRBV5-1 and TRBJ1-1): KAGVTQTPRYLIKTRGQQVTLSCSPISGHRSVSWYQQTPGQGLQFLFEYFSETQRNKGNFPGRFSGRQFSNSRSEMNVSTLELGDSALYLCASSLAKGQGQAFFGQGTRLTVV.

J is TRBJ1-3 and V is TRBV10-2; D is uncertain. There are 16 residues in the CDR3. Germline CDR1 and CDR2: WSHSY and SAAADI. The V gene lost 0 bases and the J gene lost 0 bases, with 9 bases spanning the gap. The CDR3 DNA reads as TGCGCCAGCAGTGAGTCCGGTCAGGCCTCTGGAAACACCATATATTTT. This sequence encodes CASSESGQASGNTIYF.

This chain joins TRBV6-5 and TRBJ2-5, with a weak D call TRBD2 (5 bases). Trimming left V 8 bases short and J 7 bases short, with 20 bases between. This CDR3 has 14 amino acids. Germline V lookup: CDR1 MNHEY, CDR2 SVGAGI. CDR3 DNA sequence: TGTGCCAGCCCTGGGAGCTCCTTACGAGGGACCCAGTACTTC. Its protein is CASPGSSLRGTQYF.

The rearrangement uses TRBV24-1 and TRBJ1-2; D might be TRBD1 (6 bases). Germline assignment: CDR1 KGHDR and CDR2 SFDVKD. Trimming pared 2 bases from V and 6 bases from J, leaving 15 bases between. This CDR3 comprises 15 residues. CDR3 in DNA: TGTGCCACCAGTGATTCGCCCGACAGGAGCGATGGCTACACCTTC. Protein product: CATSDSPDRSDGYTF.

The CDR3 region is CASSDSGTGGLGYTF. For the CDR3, the DNA is TGTGCCAGCAGTGATTCCGGGACAGGGGGGCTCGGCTACACCTTC. The chain employs TRBV2 and TRBJ1-2; 11 bases agree with TRBD1. Germline lookup yields CDR1 SNHLY and CDR2 FYNNEI. The CDR3 has 15 amino acids. V lost 3 bases, J lost 8 bases, and 8 bases stayed unmatched. Based on the CDR3 plus reference TRBV2 and TRBJ1-2, the full variable domain is EPEVTQTPSHQVTQMGQEVILRCVPISNHLYFYWYRQILGQKVEFLVSFYNNEISEKSEIFDDQFSVERPDGSNFTLKIRSTKLEDSAMYFCASSDSGTGGLGYTFGSGTRLTVV.

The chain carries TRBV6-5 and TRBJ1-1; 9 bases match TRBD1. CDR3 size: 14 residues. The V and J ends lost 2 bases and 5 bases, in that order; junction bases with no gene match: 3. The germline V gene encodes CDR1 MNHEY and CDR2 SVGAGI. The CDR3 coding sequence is TGTGCCAGCAGTTACGGGGGACAGGGAACTGAAGCTTTCTTT. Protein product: CASSYGGQGTEAFF.

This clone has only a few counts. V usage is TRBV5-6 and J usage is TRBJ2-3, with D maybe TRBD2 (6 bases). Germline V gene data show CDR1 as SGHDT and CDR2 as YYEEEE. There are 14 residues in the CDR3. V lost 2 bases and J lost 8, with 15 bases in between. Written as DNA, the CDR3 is TGTGCCAGCAGCTTCCCCAATAGGGAGGCTACGCAGTATTTT. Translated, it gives CASSFPNREATQYF.

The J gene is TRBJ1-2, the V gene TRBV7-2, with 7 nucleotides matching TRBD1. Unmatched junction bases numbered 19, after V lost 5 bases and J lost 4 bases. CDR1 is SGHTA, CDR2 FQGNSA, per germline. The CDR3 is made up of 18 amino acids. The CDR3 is CASSAFGPTGERFYGYTF. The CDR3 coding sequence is TGTGCCAGCAGCGCCTTTGGGCCTACAGGGGAGAGATTCTATGGCTACACCTTC.

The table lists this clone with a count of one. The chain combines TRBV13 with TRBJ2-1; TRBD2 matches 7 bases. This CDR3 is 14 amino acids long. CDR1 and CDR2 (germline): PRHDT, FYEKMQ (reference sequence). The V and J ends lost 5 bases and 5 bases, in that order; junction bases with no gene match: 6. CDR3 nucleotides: TGTGCCAGCAGCCTCTGGGGGGGGAACAATGAGCAGTTCTTC. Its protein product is CASSLWGGNNEQFF.

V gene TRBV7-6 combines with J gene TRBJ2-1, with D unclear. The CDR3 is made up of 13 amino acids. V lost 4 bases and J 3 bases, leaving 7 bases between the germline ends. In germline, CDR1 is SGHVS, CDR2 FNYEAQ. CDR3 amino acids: CASSSEIYNEQFF. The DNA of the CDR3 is TGTGCCAGCAGCTCCGAGATCTACAATGAGCAGTTCTTC. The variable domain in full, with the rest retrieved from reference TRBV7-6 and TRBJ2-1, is GAGVSQSPRYKVTKRGQDVALRCDPISGHVSLYWYRQALGQGPEFLTYFNYEAQQDKSGLPNDRFSAERPEGSISTLTIQRTEQRDSAMYRCASSSEIYNEQFFGPGTRLTVL.

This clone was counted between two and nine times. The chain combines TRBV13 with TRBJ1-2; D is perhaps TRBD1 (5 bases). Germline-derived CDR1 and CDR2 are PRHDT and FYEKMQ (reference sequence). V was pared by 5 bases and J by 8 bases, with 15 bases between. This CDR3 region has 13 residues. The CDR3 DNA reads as TGTGCCAGCAGCCCCCACGGAGGGGAAGGCTACACCTTC. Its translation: CASSPHGGEGYTF.

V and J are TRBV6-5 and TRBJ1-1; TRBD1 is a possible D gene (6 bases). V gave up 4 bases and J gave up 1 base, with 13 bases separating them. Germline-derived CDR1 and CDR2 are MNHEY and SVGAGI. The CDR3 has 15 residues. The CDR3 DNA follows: TGTGCCAGCAGTTCGGGGGGGGCAAGGAACACTGAAGCTTTCTTT. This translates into CASSSGGARNTEAFF.

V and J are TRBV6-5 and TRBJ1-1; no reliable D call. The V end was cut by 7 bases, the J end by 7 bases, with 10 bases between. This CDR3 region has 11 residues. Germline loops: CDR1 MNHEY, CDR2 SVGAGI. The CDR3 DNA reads TGTGCCAGCAATCGTAACGGTGAAGCTTTCTTT. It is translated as CASNRNGEAFF.

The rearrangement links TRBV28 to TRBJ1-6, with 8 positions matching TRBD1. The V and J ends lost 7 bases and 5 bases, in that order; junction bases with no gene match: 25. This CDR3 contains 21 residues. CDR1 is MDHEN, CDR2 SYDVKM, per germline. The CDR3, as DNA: TGTGCCAGCAACAATCCCGTTCCAGGGGGCTCCTTGCGCCTTAATAATTCACCCCTCCACTTT. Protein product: CASNNPVPGGSLRLNNSPLHF.

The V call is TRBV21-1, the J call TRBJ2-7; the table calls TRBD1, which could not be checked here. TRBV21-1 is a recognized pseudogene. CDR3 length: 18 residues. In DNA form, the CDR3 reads TGTGCCAGCAGCAAAGTACCTCAACCCGGGACAGACTGCTACGAGCAGTACTTC. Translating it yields CASSKVPQPGTDCYEQYF.

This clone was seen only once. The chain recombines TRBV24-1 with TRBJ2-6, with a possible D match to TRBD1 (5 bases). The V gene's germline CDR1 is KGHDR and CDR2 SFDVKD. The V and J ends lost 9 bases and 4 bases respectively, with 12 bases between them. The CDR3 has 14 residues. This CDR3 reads CATGRAEGANVLTF. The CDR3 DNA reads TGTGCCACCGGCAGGGCGGAAGGGGCCAACGTCCTGACTTTC.

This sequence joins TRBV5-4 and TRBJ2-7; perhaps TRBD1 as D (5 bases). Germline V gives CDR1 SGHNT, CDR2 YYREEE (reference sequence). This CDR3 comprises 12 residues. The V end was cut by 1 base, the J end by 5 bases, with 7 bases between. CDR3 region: CASSLTGNEQYF. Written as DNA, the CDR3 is TGTGCCAGCAGCTTGACAGGTAACGAGCAGTACTTC. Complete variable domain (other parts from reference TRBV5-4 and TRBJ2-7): ETGVTQSPTHLIKTRGQQVTLRCSSQSGHNTVSWYQQALGQGPQFIFQYYREEENGRGNFPPRFSGLQFPNYSSELNVNALELDDSALYLCASSLTGNEQYFGPGTRLTVT.

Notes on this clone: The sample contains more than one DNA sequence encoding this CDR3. CDR3 in DNA: TGTGCCAGCTCACCGGGACAGGGAAACTATGGCTACACCTTC. It yields the protein CASSPGQGNYGYTF. The rearrangement uses TRBV18 and TRBJ1-2, with 9 bases matching TRBD1. This CDR3 is built from 14 residues. In germline, CDR1 is KGHSH, CDR2 LQKENI. V lost 3 bases, J lost 2 bases, and 1 base stayed unmatched.

The CDR3: CASKGGQAGPSPLHF. CDR3 bases: TGTGCCTCTAAGGGGGGGCAAGCAGGGCCTTCACCCCTCCACTTT. The chain combines TRBV6-1 with TRBJ1-6; D possibly corresponds to TRBD1 (6 bases). The V gene's germline CDR1 is MNHNS and CDR2 SASEGT. The CDR3 covers 15 residues. Trimming removed 11 bases at V and 9 bases at J, with 23 bases between.